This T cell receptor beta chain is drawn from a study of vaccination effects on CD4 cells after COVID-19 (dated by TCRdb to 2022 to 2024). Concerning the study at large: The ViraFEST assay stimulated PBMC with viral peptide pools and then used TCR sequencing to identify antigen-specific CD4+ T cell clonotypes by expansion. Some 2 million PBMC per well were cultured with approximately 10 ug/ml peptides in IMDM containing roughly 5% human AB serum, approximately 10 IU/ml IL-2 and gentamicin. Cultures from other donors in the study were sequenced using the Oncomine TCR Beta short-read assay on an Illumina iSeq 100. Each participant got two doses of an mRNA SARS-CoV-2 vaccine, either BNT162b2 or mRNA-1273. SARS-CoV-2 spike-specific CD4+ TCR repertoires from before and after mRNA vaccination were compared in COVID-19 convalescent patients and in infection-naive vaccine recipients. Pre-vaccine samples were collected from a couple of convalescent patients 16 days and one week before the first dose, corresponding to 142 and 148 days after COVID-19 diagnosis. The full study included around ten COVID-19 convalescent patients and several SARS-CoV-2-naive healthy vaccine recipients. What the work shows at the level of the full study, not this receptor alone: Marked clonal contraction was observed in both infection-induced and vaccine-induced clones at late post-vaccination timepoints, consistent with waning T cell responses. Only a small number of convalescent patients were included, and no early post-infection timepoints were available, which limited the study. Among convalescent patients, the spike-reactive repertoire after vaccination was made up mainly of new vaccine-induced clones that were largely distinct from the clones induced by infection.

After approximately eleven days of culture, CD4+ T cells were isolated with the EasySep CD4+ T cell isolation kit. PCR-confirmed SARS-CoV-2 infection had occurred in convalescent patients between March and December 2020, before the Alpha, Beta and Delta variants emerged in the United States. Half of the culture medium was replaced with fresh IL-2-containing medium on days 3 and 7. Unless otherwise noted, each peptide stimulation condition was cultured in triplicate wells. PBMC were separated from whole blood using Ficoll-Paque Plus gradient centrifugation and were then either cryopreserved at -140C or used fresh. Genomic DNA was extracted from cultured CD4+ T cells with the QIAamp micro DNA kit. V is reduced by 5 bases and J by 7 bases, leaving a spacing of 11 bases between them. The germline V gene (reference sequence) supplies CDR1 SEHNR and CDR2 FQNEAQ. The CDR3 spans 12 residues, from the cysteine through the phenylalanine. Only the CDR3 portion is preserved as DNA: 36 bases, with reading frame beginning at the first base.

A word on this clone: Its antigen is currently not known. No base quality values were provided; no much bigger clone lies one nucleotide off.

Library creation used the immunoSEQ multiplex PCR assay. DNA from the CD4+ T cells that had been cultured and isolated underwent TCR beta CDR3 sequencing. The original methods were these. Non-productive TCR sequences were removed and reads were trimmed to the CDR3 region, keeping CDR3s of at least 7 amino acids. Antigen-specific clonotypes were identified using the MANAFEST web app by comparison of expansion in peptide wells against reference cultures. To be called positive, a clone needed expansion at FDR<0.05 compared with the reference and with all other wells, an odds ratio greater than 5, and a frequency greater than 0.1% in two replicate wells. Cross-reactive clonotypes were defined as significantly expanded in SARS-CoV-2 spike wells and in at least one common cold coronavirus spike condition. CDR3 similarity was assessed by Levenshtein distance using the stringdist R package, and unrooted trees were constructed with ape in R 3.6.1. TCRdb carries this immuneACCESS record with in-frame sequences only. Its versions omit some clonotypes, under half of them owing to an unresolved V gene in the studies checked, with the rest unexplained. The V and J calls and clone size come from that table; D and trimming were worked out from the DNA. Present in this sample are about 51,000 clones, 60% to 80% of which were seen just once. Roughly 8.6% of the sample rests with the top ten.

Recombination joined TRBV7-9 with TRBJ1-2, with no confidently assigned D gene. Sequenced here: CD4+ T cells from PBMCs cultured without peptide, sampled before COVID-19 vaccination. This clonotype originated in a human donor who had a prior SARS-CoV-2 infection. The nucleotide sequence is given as TGTGCCAGCAGCCGATTCGTAACTGGCTACACCTTC. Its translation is CASSRFVTGYTF.